The 10 T cell receptor beta chains below come from one sample, sequenced in a study of blood T cell repertoires in COVID-19. Here immunoSEQ multiplex PCR was the method, and the copy in TCRdb shows in-frame clones only, minus some. The data show about 190,000 clones, 78% seen once. Material for sequencing was peripheral blood. Every receptor here comes from an elderly woman with active or convalescent COVID-19.

V usage is TRBV25-1 and J usage is TRBJ1-4; D is unclear. V was trimmed by 7 bases and J by 8 bases, leaving 17 bases between them. The CDR3 length is 14 residues. The germline V gene encodes CDR1 MGHDK and CDR2 SYGVNS. CDR3 nucleotide sequence: TGTGCCAGCAACCGGGGTGGAGGCCGGGAAAAACTGTTTTTT. Its translation: CASNRGGGREKLFF.

V is TRBV28 and J is TRBJ1-1; D is unclear. This CDR3 is built from 15 residues. Germline V gene data show CDR1 as MDHEN and CDR2 as SYDVKM. Trimming left V 7 bases short and J 0 bases short, with 15 bases between. Here the CDR3 reads CASTPSGGLNTEAFF. DNA for the CDR3: TGTGCCAGCACCCCATCAGGAGGTTTGAACACTGAAGCTTTCTTT.

In this sample, this clone turned up once. The chain combines TRBV7-2 with TRBJ2-1; D perhaps matches TRBD2 (7 bases). Germline CDR1 is SGHTA and CDR2 is FQGNSA. The CDR3 totals 17 residues. The V gene lost 2 bases and the J gene lost 1 base, with 15 bases spanning the gap. The chain's CDR3 is CASSLQGGRGSYNEQFF. CDR3 sequence (DNA): TGTGCCAGCAGCTTACAAGGGGGGAGGGGATCCTACAATGAGCAGTTCTTC.

This clone was observed a handful of times. The rearrangement joins TRBV2 to TRBJ1-1; tentatively, D is TRBD1 (6 bases). CDR1 SNHLY and CDR2 FYNNEI come from the germline V gene. This CDR3 has 13 residues. Trimming shortened V by 6 bases and J by 5 bases, and 13 bases separated the two germline ends. CDR3 loop: CASRGTRETEAFF. CDR3 sequence (DNA): TGTGCCAGCAGGGGGACAAGAGAGACTGAAGCTTTCTTT.

The sample holds a few counts of this clone. The rearrangement uses TRBV5-8 and TRBJ1-5, with TRBD1 as a possible D gene (6 bases). Trimming removed 1 base at V and 3 bases at J, with 11 bases between. The CDR3 is 15 amino acids. Germline-derived CDR1 and CDR2 are SGHTS and YDEGEE. The chain's CDR3 is CASSLKQGYNQPQHF. The CDR3 DNA follows: TGTGCCAGCAGCTTGAAACAGGGATACAATCAGCCCCAGCATTTT.

The chain employs TRBV2 and TRBJ1-1, with D perhaps TRBD1 (6 bases). The germline V gene has CDR1 SNHLY and CDR2 FYNNEI. The CDR3 is 14 residues long. V lost 6 bases and J 8 bases, leaving 19 bases between the germline ends. The CDR3, as DNA: TGTGCCAGCAGGAAAGAGGGGGGGGAGATAGAAGCTTTCTTT. Translating gives CASRKEGGEIEAFF.

The rearrangement links TRBV2 to TRBJ1-2, with D unclear. The CDR3 is 13 residues long. Germline V gene data show CDR1 as SNHLY and CDR2 as FYNNEI. Trimming cost V 6 bases and J 3 bases, with 11 bases left between them. The CDR3 protein is CASSPRGDYGYTF. As DNA, the CDR3 is TGTGCCAGCAGCCCCCGGGGTGACTATGGCTACACCTTC.

This chain links TRBV9 with TRBJ1-1; TRBD1 agrees at 9 bases. The CDR3 loop spans 15 amino acids. Germline CDR1 reads SGDLS; CDR2 reads YYNGEE. With V trimmed by 3 bases and J by 3 bases, 6 bases remained unmatched. The CDR3 DNA follows: TGTGCCAGCAGCGCCCGGGACAGGGAATACACTGAAGCTTTCTTT. This encodes CASSARDREYTEAFF.

The chain uses TRBV12-3 or TRBV12-4 and TRBJ2-3, with TRBD2 identical over 8 bases. The CDR3 is made up of 13 amino acids. The V gene end was trimmed by 6 bases and the J gene end by 7 bases; junction bases not matched to a gene: 6. The CDR3 DNA sequence: TGTGCCAGCAGCCTCGGGGGGGGTAATACGCAGTATTTT. This gives the protein CASSLGGGNTQYF.

The rearrangement uses TRBV29-1 and TRBJ2-1, with D possibly being TRBD2 (6 bases). Deletions cut 6 bases from V and 6 bases from J, with 15 bases between. Germline V CDR1 and CDR2: SQVTM, ANQGSEA. This CDR3 is 13 amino acids long. The CDR3 sequence: CSVSGGRGNEQFF. The CDR3 DNA reads as TGCAGCGTATCTGGGGGGAGAGGCAATGAGCAGTTCTTC.